This paragraph covers one T cell receptor beta chain sequence. Its cognate antigen is unknown. The data are from a study of PD-1 blockade in classical Hodgkin lymphoma. Every patient was affected by relapse after autologous stem cell transplantation, while exposure to brentuximab vedotin was not uniform. Complete response, partial response or progressive disease was recorded as best response. This CDR3 contains 15 residues. With V trimmed by 6 bases and J by 5 bases, 11 bases remained unmatched. Germline CDR1 reads MNHNS; CDR2 reads SASEGT. Study-wide findings and caveats: CD4+ TCR diversity, unlike CD8+, rose significantly by C4D1. Diminished baseline TCR diversity has been reported in newly diagnosed patients relative to healthy donors. Patients newly diagnosed and complete responders had comparable baseline diversity.

The table came from immunoSEQ multiplex PCR; TCRdb's copy has only in-frame clones and leaves some out. The data hold about 22,000 clones, with over 60% observed a single time. The chain recombines TRBV6-1 with TRBJ1-1; TRBD1 agrees at 8 bases. The TCR was taken from a human donor with classical Hodgkin lymphoma. The starting material was peripheral blood mononuclear cells (PBMCs), obtained before the second cycle of nivolumab. The CDR3 DNA is TGTGCCAGCAGACTACAAATCAGGGGGCCTACTGAAGCTTTCTTT. Translating it yields CASRLQIRGPTEAFF.